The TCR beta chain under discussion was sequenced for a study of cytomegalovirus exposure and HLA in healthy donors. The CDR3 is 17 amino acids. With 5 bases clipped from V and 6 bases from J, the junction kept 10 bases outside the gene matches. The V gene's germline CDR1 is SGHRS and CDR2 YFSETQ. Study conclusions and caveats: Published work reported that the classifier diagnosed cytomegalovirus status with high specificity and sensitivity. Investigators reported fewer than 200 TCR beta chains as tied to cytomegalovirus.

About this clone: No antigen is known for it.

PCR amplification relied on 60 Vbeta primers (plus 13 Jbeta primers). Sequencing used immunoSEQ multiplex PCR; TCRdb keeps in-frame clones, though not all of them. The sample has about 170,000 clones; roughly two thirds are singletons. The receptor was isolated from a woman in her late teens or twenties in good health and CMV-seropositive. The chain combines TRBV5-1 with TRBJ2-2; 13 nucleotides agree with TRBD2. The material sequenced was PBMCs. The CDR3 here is CASRPTSGGLRAGELFF. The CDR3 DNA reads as TGCGCCAGCAGGCCGACTAGCGGGGGGCTCCGCGCCGGGGAGCTGTTTTTT.